A selection of T cell receptor beta chains follows, all from one sample in a study of T-cell memory formation after mild COVID-19. TCRdb reprocessed the 5' RACE reads with MiXCR, giving one entry per CDR3 protein. The profile shows fewer than 700,000 distinct CDR3 sequences, more than 15% of them singletons. Sequencing was performed on PBMCs or a T cell subset sorted from them (not recorded which). The receptors derive from an adult woman who had mild COVID-19 (a few samples of this study predate the infection). Cell type and time point are not known. Both conserved end residues are part of each CDR3. Not every row has a clone size; where given, it reads once, few, many or a size class.

TRBV4-3	NA	TRBJ1-2	CASSQTGGYGYTF
TRBV25-1	NA	TRBJ1-4	CASSPRQGGNEKLFF
TRBV2	NA	TRBJ1-2	CASSEVQAYGYTF
TRBV7-9	NA	TRBJ2-1	CASSCGENEQFF
TRBV7-9	few	TRBJ1-1	CASSLWRGDTEAFF
TRBV5-1	NA	TRBJ1-3	CASSSDKDLRAIYF
TRBV7-2	many	TRBJ2-7	CASSSHYEQYF
TRBV6-2/TRBV6-3	few	TRBJ2-7	CASRSGTSGSNEQYF
TRBV24-1	few	TRBJ2-5	CATSDFDRVEETQYF
TRBV10-3	few	TRBJ1-5	CAIKDEISNQPQHF
TRBV4-1	NA	TRBJ2-1	CASSQAVSGTGDLYNEQFF
TRBV4-1	NA	TRBJ2-5	CASSQSSGGSETQYF
TRBV7-9	NA	TRBJ2-3	CASSSGLGLVTDTQYF
TRBV12-3/TRBV12-4	few	TRBJ1-6	CASSFLQGVGNSPLHF
TRBV7-9	NA	TRBJ1-6	CASSFETGVSPLHF
TRBV15	NA	TRBJ2-7	CATSISGGKYEQYF
TRBV11-2	NA	TRBJ2-1	CASSLAHSREQFF
TRBV7-3	NA	TRBJ2-2	CASSPTGQLNTGELFF
TRBV7-2	few	TRBJ2-7	CASSRIAGVIHEQYF
TRBV2	NA	TRBJ2-3	CASSEMVQGARTDTQYF
TRBV9	NA	TRBJ1-5	CASSRQGNGNQPQHF
TRBV6-5	NA	TRBJ2-5	CASSYSGITQETQYF
TRBV5-1	few	TRBJ1-3	CASSLDLGNTIYF
TRBV7-9	NA	TRBJ1-2	CASSLRVSYGYTF
TRBV12-3/TRBV12-4	NA	TRBJ1-2	CASSFGHAANYGYTF
TRBV6-5	NA	TRBJ2-1	CASSYSTVNEQFF
TRBV7-2	many	TRBJ2-5	CASSLTLAGETQYF
TRBV6-5	few	TRBJ1-1	CASSYRDRTGNAYAFF
TRBV14	NA	TRBJ2-7	CASSQELARAYEQYF
TRBV6-5	few	TRBJ2-1	CASRLAQIYNEQFF
TRBV10-3	few	TRBJ2-2	CAISEDSLNTGELFF
TRBV5-1	few	TRBJ2-2	CASSSQGLGTGELFF
TRBV19	NA	TRBJ2-6	CASRRVAPTPGANVLTF
TRBV3-1	few	TRBJ1-6	CASSHRDNSPLHF
TRBV5-1	few	TRBJ2-7	CASSLELGGGGAYEQYF
TRBV12-3/TRBV12-4	few	TRBJ2-1	CASSVRGGGRFF
TRBV14	few	TRBJ2-5	CASSQDLEVETQYF
TRBV5-4	few	TRBJ2-7	CASSLRTDPYEQYF
TRBV6-5	NA	TRBJ1-1	CASSYSTLREAFF
TRBV5-1	many	TRBJ2-1	CASSLEASGSSYNEQFF
TRBV5-5	NA	TRBJ2-3	CASSLSPTPTDTQYF
TRBV24-1	few	TRBJ2-3	CATSAFGTSGSTDTQYF
TRBV20-1	few	TRBJ2-3	CSARDFTDTQYF
TRBV29-1	few	TRBJ1-2	CSVLGTEDYGYTF
TRBV4-1	NA	TRBJ2-1	CASSPPARGYNEQFF
TRBV6-5	NA	TRBJ1-2	CASSHGGPGRGYCYTF
TRBV7-8	few	TRBJ2-7	CASSLASVAGTGGYEQYF
TRBV20-1	few	TRBJ1-1	CSASPNQGINTEAFF
TRBV4-2	many	TRBJ2-5	CASSQGKLAGEEETQYF
TRBV12-3/TRBV12-4	many	TRBJ2-5	CASTRGETQYF
TRBV12-3/TRBV12-4	few	TRBJ1-6	CASSPQDGNSPLHF
TRBV9	few	TRBJ1-1	CASSVGTGPTEAFF
TRBV7-9	NA	TRBJ1-2	CASSRDTNYGYTF
TRBV6-5	NA	TRBJ2-1	CASSYSRQNEQFF
TRBV21-1	NA	TRBJ1-6	CASSKMGSCF
TRBV2	NA	TRBJ2-2	CASTGGRNTGELFF
TRBV6-5	few	TRBJ1-6	CASNYGGQRYNSPLHF